This TCR beta chain was sequenced for a study of cytomegalovirus exposure and HLA in healthy donors. The primer mix had 60 Vbeta and 13 Jbeta primers. TCRdb keeps only in-frame clones here, not all; method: immunoSEQ multiplex PCR. In the table there are approximately 150,000 clones, around 80% of which are singletons. V trimming: 4 bases; J trimming: 6 bases; junction bases outside the gene matches: 7. The CDR3 loop spans 15 amino acids. Germline V lookup: CDR1 MNHEY, CDR2 SMNVEV (reference sequence). This sequence was found in a man aged 35 to 55 in good health and CMV-seronegative. The chain employs TRBV27 and TRBJ2-1, with 9 bases fitting TRBD1. Sequenced: PBMCs. Written as DNA, the CDR3 is TGTGCCAGCAGTTGGCTCGGGACAGGGATCAATGAGCAGTTCTTC. Translated, it gives CASSWLGTGINEQFF.